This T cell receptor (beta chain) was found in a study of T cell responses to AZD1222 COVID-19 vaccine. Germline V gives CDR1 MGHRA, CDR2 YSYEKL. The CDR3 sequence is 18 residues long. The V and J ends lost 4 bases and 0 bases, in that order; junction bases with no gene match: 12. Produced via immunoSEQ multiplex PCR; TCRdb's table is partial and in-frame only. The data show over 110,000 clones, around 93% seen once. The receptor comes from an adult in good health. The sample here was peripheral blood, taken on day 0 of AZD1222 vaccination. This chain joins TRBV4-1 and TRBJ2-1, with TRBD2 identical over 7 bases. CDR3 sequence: CASSRTSGLFDSYNEQFF. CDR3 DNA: TGCGCCAGCAGCCGCACATCGGGACTATTTGACTCCTACAATGAGCAGTTCTTC.